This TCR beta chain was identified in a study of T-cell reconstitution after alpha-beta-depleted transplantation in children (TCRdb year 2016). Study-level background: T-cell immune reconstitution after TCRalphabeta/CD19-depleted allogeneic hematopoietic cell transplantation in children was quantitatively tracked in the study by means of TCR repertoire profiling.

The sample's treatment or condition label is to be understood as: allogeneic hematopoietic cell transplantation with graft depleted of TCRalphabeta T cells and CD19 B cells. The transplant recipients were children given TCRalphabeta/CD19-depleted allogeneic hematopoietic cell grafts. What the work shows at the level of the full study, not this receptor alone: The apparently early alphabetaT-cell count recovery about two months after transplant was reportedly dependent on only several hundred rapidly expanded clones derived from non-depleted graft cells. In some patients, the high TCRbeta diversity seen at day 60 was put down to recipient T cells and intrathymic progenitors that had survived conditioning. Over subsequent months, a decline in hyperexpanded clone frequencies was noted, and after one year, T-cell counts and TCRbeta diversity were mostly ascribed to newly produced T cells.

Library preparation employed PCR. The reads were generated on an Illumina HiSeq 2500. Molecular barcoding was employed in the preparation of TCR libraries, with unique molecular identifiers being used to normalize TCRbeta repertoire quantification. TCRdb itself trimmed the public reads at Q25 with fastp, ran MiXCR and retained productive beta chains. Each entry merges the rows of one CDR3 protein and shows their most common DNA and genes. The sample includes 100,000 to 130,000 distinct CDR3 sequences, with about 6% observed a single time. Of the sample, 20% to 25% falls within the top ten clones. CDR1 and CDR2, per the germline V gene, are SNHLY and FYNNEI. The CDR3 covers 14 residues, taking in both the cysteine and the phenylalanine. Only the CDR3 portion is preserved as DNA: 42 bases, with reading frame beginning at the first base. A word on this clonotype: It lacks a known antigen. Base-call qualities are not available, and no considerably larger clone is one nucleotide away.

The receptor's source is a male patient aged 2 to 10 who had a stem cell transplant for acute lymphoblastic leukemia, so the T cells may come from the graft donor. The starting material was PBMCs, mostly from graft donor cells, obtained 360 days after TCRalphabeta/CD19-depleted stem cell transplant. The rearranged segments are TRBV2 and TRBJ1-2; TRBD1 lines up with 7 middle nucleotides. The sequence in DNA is TGTGCGGAGCTGTGGGGTGACAGGGTCTATGGCTACACCTTC. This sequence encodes CAELWGDRVYGYTF. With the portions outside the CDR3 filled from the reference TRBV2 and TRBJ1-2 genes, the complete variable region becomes EPEVTQTPSHQVTQMGQEVILRCVPISNHLYFYWYRQILGQKVEFLVSFYNNEISEKSEIFDDQFSVERPDGSNFTLKIRSTKLEDSAMYFCAELWGDRVYGYTFGSGTRLTVV.